This T cell receptor beta chain was recovered during a study of T cell responses to AZD1222 COVID-19 vaccine. Findings and limits, study-wide: Baseline antibody screening turned up just a handful of seropositive AZD1222 recipients. Among the donors, most were white British and more were female, and clonal diversity was possibly underestimated. The study sampled repertoires only after the peak T cell response.

To note about this clone: Its target is not known.

Assay: immunoSEQ multiplex PCR; the TCRdb copy retains only in-frame clones and omits some. Seen here are 170,000 or so clones, approximately 93% observed once, and the top ten hold 0.7% to 0.9%. The CDR3 consists of 14 residues. Trimming took 6 bases from V and 8 from J, leaving 16 bases between them. Germline assignment: CDR1 MNHEY and CDR2 SVGAGI. The TCR comes from an adult in good health. This chain links TRBV6-5 with TRBJ1-4, with a weak D call TRBD1 (5 bases). The source material was peripheral blood, sampled on day 0 of AZD1222 vaccination. For the CDR3, the DNA is TGTGCCAGCAGAGAGGGGTTTGCGGGCGAAAAACTGTTTTTT. Translated: CASREGFAGEKLFF.